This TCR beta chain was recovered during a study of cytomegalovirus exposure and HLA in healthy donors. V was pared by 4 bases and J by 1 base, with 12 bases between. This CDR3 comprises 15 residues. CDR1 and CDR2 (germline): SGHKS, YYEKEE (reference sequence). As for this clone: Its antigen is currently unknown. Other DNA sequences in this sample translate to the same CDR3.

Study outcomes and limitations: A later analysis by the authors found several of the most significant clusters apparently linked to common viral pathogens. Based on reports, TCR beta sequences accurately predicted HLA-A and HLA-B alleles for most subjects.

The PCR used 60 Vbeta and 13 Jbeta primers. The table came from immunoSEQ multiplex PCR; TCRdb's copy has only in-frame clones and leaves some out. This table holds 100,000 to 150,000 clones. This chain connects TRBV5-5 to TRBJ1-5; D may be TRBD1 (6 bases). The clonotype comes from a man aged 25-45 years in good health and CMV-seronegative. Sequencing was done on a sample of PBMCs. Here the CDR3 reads CASSDGQMSNQPQHF. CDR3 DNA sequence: TGTGCCAGCAGCGACGGACAGATGAGCAATCAGCCCCAGCATTTT.